This passage covers 31 T cell receptor beta chains from one sample sequenced in a study of neurological immune-mediated disorders (dated by TCRdb to the late 2010s). The library came from 5' RACE. Sequenced using an Illumina HiSeq 2500. TCRdb cleaned the public reads at Q25 with fastp, built clones with MiXCR and kept in-frame beta chains. Rows are unified per CDR3 protein, each entry keeping the most common DNA and genes. The sample table lists tens of thousands of distinct CDR3 sequences, approximately 2.8% of them with a count of one. Clones ranked in the top ten supply 0.9% to 1.4% of the sample. The specimen sequenced was PBMCs. These TCRs come from a woman in her 30s with multiple sclerosis.

This clonotype showed up many times. The chain carries TRBV3-1 and TRBJ2-3; D not certain. CDR1 LGHDT and CDR2 YNNKEL come from the germline V gene (reference sequence). The CDR3 contains 13 residues. Trimming removed 4 bases at V and 4 bases at J, with 9 bases between. CDR3 in amino acids: CASSRKGADTQYF. CDR3 nucleotide sequence: TGTGCCAGCAGCCGTAAGGGCGCAGATACGCAGTATTTT.

There are many counts of this clonotype. CDR3 residues: CSARTGGARETQYF. The CDR3 nucleotides are TGCAGTGCTAGAACAGGGGGCGCGAGGGAGACCCAGTACTTC. The chain links TRBV20-1 to TRBJ2-5; 9 nucleotides match TRBD1. V gave up 2 bases and J gave up 5 bases; unmatched junction bases: 6. Germline loops: CDR1 DFQATT, CDR2 SNEGSKA (reference sequence). The CDR3 sequence is 14 residues long.

This clonotype was detected many times. The genes are TRBV7-9 and TRBJ2-3; possibly TRBD2 for D (5 bases). Trimming cost V 2 bases and J 2 bases, with 23 bases left between them. This CDR3 region has 19 residues. The germline gives CDR1 SEHNR, CDR2 FQNEAQ (reference sequence). CDR3 amino acids: CASSLPGSAPEGPTDTQYF. DNA for the CDR3: TGTGCCAGCAGCTTACCGGGTAGCGCCCCCGAGGGCCCCACAGATACGCAGTATTTT. The variable domain in full, with the rest retrieved from reference TRBV7-9 and TRBJ2-3, is DTGVSQNPRHKITKRGQNVTFRCDPISEHNRLYWYRQTLGQGPEFLTYFQNEAQLEKSRLLSDRFSAERPKGSFSTLEIQRTEQGDSAMYLCASSLPGSAPEGPTDTQYFGPGTRLTVL.

This clonotype occurred many times. The chain employs TRBV7-2 and TRBJ2-1; TRBD2 matches 7 bases. Germline values: CDR1 SGHTA, CDR2 FQGNSA. Trimming took 4 bases from V and 0 from J; bases not matched to a gene: 6. The CDR3 spans 16 residues. CDR3 DNA: TGTGCCAGCAGCTCAATAGCGGGTGGCTCCTACAATGAGCAGTTCTTC. Its translation: CASSSIAGGSYNEQFF.

This clonotype was picked up many times. The J gene is TRBJ2-3, the V gene TRBV5-1, with D perhaps TRBD1 (5 bases). The CDR3 extends over 15 amino acids. Per the germline V gene, CDR1 is SGHRS and CDR2 is YFSETQ. V lost 0 bases to trimming and J lost 3 bases, with 11 bases between them. CDR3 protein: CASSLATRVTDTQYF. The CDR3 nucleotides are TGCGCCAGCAGCTTGGCCACCAGGGTAACAGATACGCAGTATTTT. The full variable domain, its missing parts supplied by reference TRBV5-1 and TRBJ2-3, is KAGVTQTPRYLIKTRGQQVTLSCSPISGHRSVSWYQQTPGQGLQFLFEYFSETQRNKGNFPGRFSGRQFSNSRSEMNVSTLELGDSALYLCASSLATRVTDTQYFGPGTRLTVL.

This clonotype was recorded many times. The V and J genes are TRBV20-1 and TRBJ2-7; D gene uncertain. V shed 1 base and J shed 0 bases, with 7 bases lying between them. This CDR3 is 13 amino acids long. Germline V gene lookup returns CDR1 DFQATT and CDR2 SNEGSKA (reference sequence). Written as DNA, the CDR3 is TGCAGTGCTAGAGGGTGGTCCTCCTACGAGCAGTACTTC. Encoded protein: CSARGWSSYEQYF.

This clonotype has at least ten counts. The genes are TRBV12-3 or TRBV12-4 and TRBJ1-1; 10 bases agree with TRBD1. Losses at the gene ends were 10 bases for V and 11 bases for J; bases not matched to a gene: 10. The CDR3 runs to 12 residues. The CDR3 protein is CATHSTGGMAFF. As DNA, the CDR3 is TGTGCCACCCACTCGACAGGGGGCATGGCTTTCTTT.

At least ten counts were recorded for this clonotype. J is TRBJ2-4 and V is TRBV5-1; D not resolved. The CDR3 sequence is 17 residues long. CDR1 and CDR2 (germline): SGHRS, YFSETQ. Trimming left V 2 bases short and J 6 bases short, with 21 bases between. CDR3 residues: CASSFLEAAPAGNIQYF. CDR3 in DNA: TGCGCCAGCAGCTTTTTAGAAGCAGCCCCGGCAGGAAACATTCAGTACTTC.

This clonotype was seen ten or more times. V is TRBV5-1 and J is TRBJ2-4, with a weak D call TRBD2 (5 bases). V lost 4 bases and J 7 bases, leaving 15 bases between the germline ends. In germline, CDR1 is SGHRS, CDR2 YFSETQ. This CDR3 is built from 14 residues. CDR3 nucleotides: TGCGCCAGCAGCACCCGACTAACCCCGAACATTCAGTACTTC. This gives the protein CASSTRLTPNIQYF.

Notes on this clonotype: With a much larger clone just one base away, this may be a read error. The rearrangement joins TRBV7-2 to TRBJ1-5; possibly TRBD1 for D (6 bases). The CDR3 loop spans 14 amino acids. The germline V gene encodes CDR1 SGHTA and CDR2 FQGNSA. The CDR3 protein is CASSLEDSYQPQNF. CDR3 DNA: TGTGCCAGCAGCTTAGAGGACAGCTATCAGCCCCAGAATTTT.

The table lists this clonotype with many counts. Written as DNA, the CDR3 is TGCAGTGCTCACGCTCAGCTAGCGGAGCAGTTCTTC. It codes for CSAHAQLAEQFF. V and J are TRBV20-1 and TRBJ2-1, with D maybe TRBD2 (6 bases). Germline CDR1 and CDR2: DFQATT and SNEGSKA (reference sequence). V lost 5 bases and J lost 10, with 15 bases in between. This CDR3 contains 12 residues.

This clonotype appeared many times. The rearrangement links TRBV20-1 to TRBJ2-1; 12 nucleotides line up with TRBD2. Germline V gives CDR1 DFQATT, CDR2 SNEGSKA (reference sequence). After removal of 5 bases from V and 1 base from J, the junction contained 21 bases not matched to a gene. CDR3 size: 21 residues. The CDR3 is CSAPQGPGGPSGRGSYNEQFF. For the CDR3, the DNA is TGCAGTGCTCCACAAGGGCCAGGGGGCCCTAGCGGGAGGGGGTCCTACAATGAGCAGTTCTTC.

This clonotype occurred many times. V is TRBV3-1 and J is TRBJ1-1; D uncertain. The length of the CDR3 is 13 residues. V was trimmed by 1 base and J by 5 bases, leaving 8 bases between them. Germline CDR1 is LGHDT and CDR2 is YNNKEL (reference sequence). Here the CDR3 reads CASSQGDVTEAFF. CDR3 bases: TGTGCCAGCAGCCAAGGTGACGTTACTGAAGCTTTCTTT.

This clonotype was seen repeatedly, ten times or more. V usage is TRBV20-1 and J usage is TRBJ2-2; 7 nucleotides align to TRBD2. Germline V gives CDR1 DFQATT, CDR2 SNEGSKA (reference sequence). The V segment lost 1 base and the J segment 5 bases; nucleotides outside the gene matches: 4. CDR3 length: 14 amino acids. CDR3: CSARGWEGTGELFF. The CDR3 DNA reads as TGCAGTGCTAGAGGATGGGAGGGAACCGGGGAGCTGTTTTTT.

This clonotype has ten or more counts. The chain employs TRBV28 and TRBJ1-5; possibly TRBD1 for D (6 bases). The length of the CDR3 is 17 residues. Looked up from germline, CDR1 is MDHEN and CDR2 is SYDVKM. Trimming pared 4 bases from V and 0 bases from J, leaving 16 bases between. The CDR3 region has the DNA TGTGCCAGCAGTTCCGTGGACAGTGGGATTAGCAATCAGCCCCAGCATTTT. Its translation is CASSSVDSGISNQPQHF.

This clonotype was found a few times. The rearrangement joins TRBV28 to TRBJ2-7; D remains ambiguous. The germline V gene has CDR1 MDHEN and CDR2 SYDVKM. The CDR3 consists of 14 residues. V gave up 5 bases and J gave up 0 bases, with 11 bases separating them. The CDR3 region is CASSGPVFSYEQYF. CDR3 DNA sequence: TGTGCCAGCAGTGGCCCCGTCTTCTCCTACGAGCAGTACTTC.

The table lists this clonotype with many counts. CDR3 residues: CASSQGTLAHSPLHF. The CDR3 nucleotides read TGTGCCAGCAGCCAAGGGACCCTAGCCCATTCACCCCTCCACTTT. J is TRBJ1-6 and V is TRBV3-1; D gene unclear. V was trimmed by 1 base and J by 8 bases, leaving 12 bases between them. CDR3 length equals 15 residues. Germline-derived CDR1 and CDR2 are LGHDT and YNNKEL (reference sequence).

This clonotype was detected many times. The chain carries TRBV2 and TRBJ2-3; D is perhaps TRBD1 (5 bases). CDR3 length: 15 amino acids. Trimming removed 0 bases at V and 0 bases at J, with 7 bases between. The germline gives CDR1 SNHLY, CDR2 FYNNEI. The CDR3 region has the DNA TGTGCCAGCAGTGAAGCGGGGCCTAGCACAGATACGCAGTATTTT. Translation: CASSEAGPSTDTQYF.

In its sample, this clonotype was seen many times. V usage is TRBV5-1 and J usage is TRBJ1-6; 7 bases are shared with TRBD1. Germline V gene sequence: CDR1 SGHRS, CDR2 YFSETQ. Germline trimming cut 0 bases from V and 10 bases from J; bases unmatched to any gene: 1. The CDR3 contains 13 residues. CDR3 DNA sequence: TGCGCCAGCAGCTTGGGACAGGGCTCACCCCTCCACTTT. Its protein product is CASSLGQGSPLHF. Using reference TRBV5-1 and TRBJ1-6 for the parts outside the CDR3, the full variable domain is KAGVTQTPRYLIKTRGQQVTLSCSPISGHRSVSWYQQTPGQGLQFLFEYFSETQRNKGNFPGRFSGRQFSNSRSEMNVSTLELGDSALYLCASSLGQGSPLHFGNGTRLTVT.

Ten or more counts support this clonotype. The rearrangement uses TRBV27 and TRBJ1-1; the D gene is possibly TRBD1 (5 bases). The CDR3 is made up of 15 amino acids. The germline V and J ends were trimmed by 2 bases and 1 base, with 11 bases remaining between them. Germline V lookup: CDR1 MNHEY, CDR2 SMNVEV (reference sequence). The CDR3 sequence is CASSLIAGQNTEAFF. CDR3 nucleotide sequence: TGTGCCAGCAGTTTAATTGCAGGGCAGAACACTGAAGCTTTCTTT.

This clonotype occurred many times. The V call is TRBV7-9, the J call TRBJ2-5, with D perhaps matching TRBD1 or TRBD2 (5 bases each). The CDR3 sequence is 11 residues long. The V and J ends lost 9 bases and 5 bases respectively, with 10 bases between them. Germline values: CDR1 SEHNR, CDR2 FQNEAQ (reference sequence). CDR3 amino acids: CASTGAETQYF. The CDR3 bases are TGTGCCAGTACCGGGGCCGAGACCCAGTACTTC.

This clonotype was recorded many times. The V call is TRBV4-3, the J call TRBJ2-5; 10 bases are shared with TRBD2. V shed 1 base, J shed 9 bases, and the junction held 5 bases outside the gene matches. Germline CDR1 reads LGHNA; CDR2 reads YSLEER. This CDR3 region has 14 residues. The CDR3 bases are TGCGCCAGCAGCCAAGGGCTAGCGGGAGAACCCCAGTACTTC. Its translation: CASSQGLAGEPQYF.

This clonotype occurred many times. The chain employs TRBV20-1 and TRBJ2-5; weak D call: TRBD2 (7 bases). Germline lookup yields CDR1 DFQATT and CDR2 SNEGSKA (reference sequence). Trimming stripped 3 bases from V and 4 bases from J, with 18 bases between. The CDR3 consists of 15 residues. CDR3 in amino acids: CSARGGTGARETQYF. Written as DNA, the CDR3 is TGCAGTGCTAGGGGGGGGACGGGGGCCAGAGAGACCCAGTACTTC.

Ten or more counts support this clonotype. CDR3 in amino acids: CASSSPAGVDEQYF. The DNA of the CDR3 is TGTGCCAGCAGCTCCCCGGCGGGAGTGGACGAGCAGTACTTC. The V call is TRBV11-2, the J call TRBJ2-7, with 7 nucleotides matching TRBD2. After removal of 4 bases from V and 5 bases from J, the junction contained 8 bases not matched to a gene. CDR1 is SGHAT and CDR2 is FQNNGV in the germline V gene. This CDR3 contains 14 residues.

This clonotype was observed at least ten times. The gene calls are TRBV12-3 or TRBV12-4 and TRBJ2-1; D perhaps matches TRBD1 (6 bases). This CDR3 has 19 residues. V lost 3 bases and J 6 bases, leaving 27 bases between the germline ends. The CDR3 bases are TGTGCCAGCAGTTTCTGGGGGATGGACTCGGGACAAATCCCCAATGAGCAGTTCTTC. As protein: CASSFWGMDSGQIPNEQFF.

The sample holds many counts of this clonotype. V is TRBV7-9 and J is TRBJ1-2; a possible D gene is TRBD1 (5 bases). CDR1 is SEHNR and CDR2 is FQNEAQ in the germline V gene (reference sequence). CDR3 length: 14 amino acids. V was trimmed by 4 bases and J by 0 bases, leaving 9 bases between them. The CDR3 sequence is CASSSRGTNYGYTF. CDR3 in DNA: TGTGCCAGCAGCTCGCGGGGGACTAACTATGGCTACACCTTC.

This clonotype showed up many times. The chain recombines TRBV5-1 with TRBJ2-3; 7 bases align to TRBD2. V trimming: 1 base; J trimming: 5 bases; junction bases outside the gene matches: 7. This CDR3 comprises 15 residues. Germline values: CDR1 SGHRS, CDR2 YFSETQ. The CDR3 DNA follows: TGCGCCAGCAGCTTGAGGGCGGGAGTGCGAGATACGCAGTATTTT. It is translated as CASSLRAGVRDTQYF. Complete variable domain (other parts from reference TRBV5-1 and TRBJ2-3): KAGVTQTPRYLIKTRGQQVTLSCSPISGHRSVSWYQQTPGQGLQFLFEYFSETQRNKGNFPGRFSGRQFSNSRSEMNVSTLELGDSALYLCASSLRAGVRDTQYFGPGTRLTVL.

This clonotype occurred many times. J is TRBJ2-2 and V is TRBV28; 7 positions match TRBD2. The CDR3 has 21 amino acids. The germline V gene encodes CDR1 MDHEN and CDR2 SYDVKM. The V gene end was trimmed by 3 bases and the J gene end by 0 bases; junction bases not matched to a gene: 19. This chain's CDR3 is CASSFWNDWRERQTNTGELFF. CDR3 sequence (DNA): TGTGCCAGCAGTTTTTGGAACGATTGGCGGGAGCGACAAACGAACACCGGGGAGCTGTTTTTT.

This clonotype was recorded many times. The CDR3 DNA is TGCAGTGTGTGGACTAGCGAGGTCTCCGAGCAGTACTTC. This gives the protein CSVWTSEVSEQYF. This chain connects TRBV20-1 to TRBJ2-7; 9 nucleotides line up with TRBD2. Germline V gene lookup returns CDR1 DFQATT and CDR2 SNEGSKA (reference sequence). This CDR3 is built from 13 residues. The trim removed 7 bases at V and 6 bases at J, leaving 10 bases unmatched.

This clonotype came up many times. The J gene is TRBJ2-2, the V gene TRBV4-3; 12 nucleotides line up with TRBD2. The CDR3 totals 14 residues. The germline V gene has CDR1 LGHNA and CDR2 YSLEER. J lost 9 bases, V lost 3 bases, and 2 bases had no gene match. The CDR3 is CASSQTSGSRELFF. The CDR3 DNA sequence: TGCGCCAGCAGCCAGACTAGCGGGAGCCGGGAGCTGTTTTTT.

There are a few counts of this clonotype. A much larger clone differs from this one at a single base, so this may be a read error. The chain uses TRBV5-1 and TRBJ2-1; weak D call: TRBD2 (5 bases). This CDR3 has 13 amino acids. Trimming removed 0 bases at V and 10 bases at J, with 11 bases between. Germline CDR1 SGHRS, CDR2 YFSETQ. The CDR3: CASSLAPGKEQFF. The CDR3 DNA reads as TGCGCCAGCAGCTTGGCTCCCGGGAAAGAGCAGTTCTTC.